What follows describes a single T cell receptor beta chain. The RNA input was 0.5 to 1 ug, and it was reverse transcribed with random hexamers. One entry per CDR3 protein results from TCRdb running MiXCR on the immunoSEQ multiplex PCR reads. There are roughly 150,000 distinct CDR3 sequences in the sample; roughly 95% occur only once, and under 0.15% lies in the top ten. These data come from a study of CD8 T cells in Susac syndrome. The ends lost 6 bases at V and 3 bases at J; junction bases unmatched: 6. Germline V gene lookup returns CDR1 MDHEN and CDR2 SYDVKM. The CDR3 totals 15 residues. The specimen sequenced was CD8+ T cells from PBMCs. This TCR was sampled from a human donor with multiple sclerosis. The genes are TRBV28 and TRBJ2-1; 9 nucleotides align to TRBD2. CDR3 nucleotides: TGTGCCAGCAGCATAAGCGGGGGGTTCTACAATGAGCAGTTCTTC. This gives the protein CASSISGGFYNEQFF. The full variable domain, its missing parts supplied by reference TRBV28 and TRBJ2-1, is DVKVTQSSRYLVKRTGEKVFLECVQDMDHENMFWYRQDPGLGLRLIYFSYDVKMKEKGDIPEGYSVSREKKERFSLILESASTNQTSMYLCASSISGGFYNEQFFGPGTRLTVL.